These 8 T cell receptor beta chains originate from one sample sequenced in a study of shared clonotypes between healthy human individuals (TCRdb year 2020). The library relied on the immunoSEQ multiplex PCR assay. Held by TCRdb, this immuneACCESS table contains in-frame sequences only and omits some clones. Under half of the omission traces to an unresolved V gene where checked; the cause of the rest is unknown. The sample records over a million clones, 98% of which are singletons. In total, the top ten clones hold about 0.35% of the sample. The sequencing sample was made of naive CD4+ T cells sorted from blood. The cell subset or site label of this sample denotes: CD45RA+ positively selected. Every receptor here comes from a man aged 30 to 39 in good health.

The chain uses TRBV9 and TRBJ2-1; no clear D. The CDR3 runs to 15 residues. The germline V gene has CDR1 SGDLS and CDR2 YYNGEE. Trimming pared 0 bases from V and 7 bases from J, leaving 14 bases between. CDR3 protein: CASSVGALGANEQFF. CDR3 nucleotide sequence: TGTGCCAGCAGCGTAGGAGCGTTGGGTGCGAATGAGCAGTTCTTC.

This clone showed up just once. As DNA, the CDR3 is TGCGCCAGCAGCTGGGACAGTTCCTTCACAGATACGCAGTATTTT. It specifies CASSWDSSFTDTQYF. V and J are TRBV5-1 and TRBJ2-3; 7 bases line up with TRBD1. V shed 3 bases and J 2 bases; nucleotides not matched to a gene: 6. The CDR3 totals 15 residues. Germline V CDR1 and CDR2: SGHRS, YFSETQ.

V gene TRBV5-4 combines with J gene TRBJ2-2, with 14 bases aligning to TRBD2. The trim removed 4 bases at V and 1 base at J, leaving 6 bases unmatched. The germline gives CDR1 SGHNT, CDR2 YYREEE (reference sequence). The CDR3 is 18 amino acids. This CDR3 reads CASSPGLAGAGNTGELFF. The CDR3 DNA reads TGTGCCAGCAGCCCGGGACTAGCGGGAGCGGGGAACACCGGGGAGCTGTTTTTT.

The chain joins TRBV2 to TRBJ2-5, with D tentatively TRBD1 (5 bases). This CDR3 has 14 amino acids. Trimming shortened V by 4 bases and J by 5 bases, and 14 bases separated the two germline ends. Germline lookup yields CDR1 SNHLY and CDR2 FYNNEI. As DNA, the CDR3 is TGTGCCAGCAGTGGCGCAGGGCTTGGGGAGACCCAGTACTTC. Translated, it gives CASSGAGLGETQYF.

The J gene is TRBJ2-1, the V gene TRBV12-5, with D tentatively TRBD2 (6 bases). Germline loops: CDR1 LGHNT, CDR2 FRNRAP. Trimming cost V 0 bases and J 7 bases, with 13 bases left between them. This CDR3 is built from 15 residues. CDR3 nucleotides: TGTGCTAGTGGTTTGGTACTCGGGGGAGCAAATGAGCAGTTCTTC. The encoded protein is CASGLVLGGANEQFF. The full variable domain, completed using reference TRBV12-5 and TRBJ2-1, is DARVTQTPRHKVTEMGQEVTMRCQPILGHNTVFWYRQTMMQGLELLAYFRNRAPLDDSGMPKDRFSAEMPDATLATLKIQPSEPRDSAVYFCASGLVLGGANEQFFGPGTRLTVL.

In this sample, this clone turned up once. Other DNA sequences of this sample code for an identical CDR3. The J gene is TRBJ2-3, the V gene TRBV18; no firm D call. Germline CDR1 KGHSH, CDR2 LQKENI. The CDR3 totals 14 residues. The V and J ends lost 3 bases and 0 bases respectively, with 7 bases between them. CDR3 nucleotide sequence: TGTGCCAGCTCACCGGGCCTTAGCACAGATACGCAGTATTTT. This codes for CASSPGLSTDTQYF. Full variable domain (remainder filled in from reference TRBV18 and TRBJ2-3): NAGVMQNPRHLVRRRGQEARLRCSPMKGHSHVYWYRQLPEEGLKFMVYLQKENIIDESGMPKERFSAEFPKEGPSILRIQQVVRGDSAAYFCASSPGLSTDTQYFGPGTRLTVL.

The chain combines TRBV18 with TRBJ1-1, with a tentative D call TRBD1 (5 bases). This CDR3 contains 16 residues. Germline V lookup: CDR1 KGHSH, CDR2 LQKENI. The V and J ends lost 1 base and 0 bases respectively, with 12 bases between them. The CDR3 sequence is CASSPRGGEVNTEAFF. Written as DNA, the CDR3 is TGTGCCAGCTCACCACGTGGGGGAGAAGTGAACACTGAAGCTTTCTTT.

The rearrangement uses TRBV5-5 and TRBJ2-7; 7 nucleotides match TRBD1. The ends lost 0 bases at V and 1 base at J; junction bases unmatched: 7. Per germline, CDR1 SGHKS and CDR2 YYEKEE (reference sequence). The CDR3 consists of 16 residues. The CDR3 sequence: CASSLAGGQASYEQYF. The CDR3 bases are TGTGCCAGCAGCTTGGCCGGAGGACAGGCGTCCTACGAGCAGTACTTC.